A single sample gave rise to the 30 T cell receptor beta chains below, sequenced in a study of OX40 agonist ivuxolimab in advanced cancers. Sequencing was performed with immunoSEQ multiplex PCR; in TCRdb, only in-frame clones are kept and a portion is missing. This table holds under 95,000 clones, 91% found once. The sample here was CD4+ or CD8+ T cells sorted from blood, taken in a trial of the OX40 agonist ivuxolimab. All receptors derive from an adult with an advanced solid tumor such as melanoma, head and neck, liver or kidney cancer.

This clone was detected once. The genes are TRBV30 and TRBJ1-2, with D unresolved. Germline values: CDR1 GTSNPN, CDR2 SVGIG (reference sequence). CDR3 size: 14 residues. V lost 4 bases and J lost 7, with 19 bases in between. CDR3 DNA: TGTGCCTGGAATTTATCCCCTTTATCAGGTGGCTACACCTTC. This codes for CAWNLSPLSGGYTF.

The chain couples TRBV6-6 to TRBJ2-7; 8 positions match TRBD2. V trimming: 4 bases; J trimming: 0 bases; junction bases outside the gene matches: 5. Germline CDR1 and CDR2: MNHNY and SVGAGI (reference sequence). CDR3 length equals 15 residues. CDR3 DNA: TGTGCCAGCAGTTCCACTAGCGGTTACTCCTACGAGCAGTACTTC. It yields the protein CASSSTSGYSYEQYF.

J is TRBJ2-3 and V is TRBV2, with 10 bases aligning to TRBD2. Per the germline V gene, CDR1 is SNHLY and CDR2 is FYNNEI. The ends lost 6 bases at V and 3 bases at J; junction bases unmatched: 6. The CDR3 is 15 residues long. This CDR3 reads CASSPLAGVTDTQYF. CDR3 sequence (DNA): TGTGCCAGCAGCCCCCTAGCGGGAGTGACAGATACGCAGTATTTT.

CDR3 coding DNA: TGTGCCAGCCTTAACAGGGGGCTAGACACCGGGGAGCTGTTTTTT. Its protein is CASLNRGLDTGELFF. The chain couples TRBV27 to TRBJ2-2, with TRBD1 identical over 9 bases. This CDR3 region has 15 residues. The junction had 7 bases not matched to a gene; V was cut back by 8 bases and J by 3 bases. CDR1 and CDR2 from the germline V gene are MNHEY and SMNVEV (reference sequence).

The rearrangement uses TRBV11-3 and TRBJ2-2, with D uncertain. The germline CDR1 and CDR2 sequences are SGHNT and YENEEA. The CDR3 is made up of 13 amino acids. Trimming pared 5 bases from V and 6 bases from J, leaving 10 bases between. Written as DNA, the CDR3 is TGTGCCAGCAGCACCCACACGGCCGGGGAGCTGTTTTTT. This codes for CASSTHTAGELFF.

This clone occurred once. The CDR3 bases are TGTGCCAGCAGATACAATGAGCAGTTCTTC. Translated: CASRYNEQFF. The chain joins TRBV6-1 to TRBJ2-1, with unresolved D. Germline CDR1 reads MNHNS; CDR2 reads SASEGT. The CDR3 covers 10 residues. The V end was cut by 6 bases, the J end by 4 bases, with 1 base between.

The genes are TRBV6-6 and TRBJ2-5; D is undetermined. CDR3 length: 12 amino acids. The V and J ends lost 0 bases and 7 bases respectively, with 6 bases between them. The germline CDR1 and CDR2 sequences are MNHNY and SVGAGI (reference sequence). CDR3 residues: CASSYSDSTQYF. In DNA form, the CDR3 reads TGTGCCAGCAGTTACTCCGACTCGACCCAGTACTTC.

The chain carries TRBV28 and TRBJ1-5; possibly TRBD1 for D (6 bases). Trimming stripped 8 bases from V and 5 bases from J, with 13 bases between. The CDR3 spans 13 residues. Per germline, CDR1 MDHEN and CDR2 SYDVKM. CDR3 DNA sequence: TGTGCCAGCGCGGGGGCAGTTTATCAGCCCCAGCATTTT. Protein: CASAGAVYQPQHF.

CDR3 in DNA: TGTGCCATCAGTGAGAAGGGGGGGGAATTGTCGGAAGCTTTCTTT. Residues: CAISEKGGELSEAFF. The chain joins TRBV10-3 to TRBJ1-1, with a weak D call TRBD1 (6 bases). Trimming took off 2 bases at V and 8 bases at J, with 18 bases between the two ends. This CDR3 region has 15 residues. Germline V gene lookup returns CDR1 ENHRY and CDR2 SYGVKD.

The chain recombines TRBV30 with TRBJ2-7; a weak D match, TRBD2 (6 bases). From germline, CDR1 is GTSNPN and CDR2 SVGIG (reference sequence). The CDR3 spans 15 residues. V was clipped by 2 bases and J by 0 bases, with 14 bases between them. DNA for the CDR3: TGTGCCTGGAGTCCCGGGACTTTACGCTCCTACGAGCAGTACTTC. This gives the protein CAWSPGTLRSYEQYF.

DNA of the CDR3: TGCGCCAGCGCACAGGGTAATCAGCCCCAGCATTTT. Amino acid sequence: CASAQGNQPQHF. The J gene is TRBJ1-5, the V gene TRBV10-2; a weak D match, TRBD1 (6 bases). CDR3 length: 12 amino acids. Trimming removed 8 bases at V and 4 bases at J, with 9 bases between. Per the germline V gene, CDR1 is WSHSY and CDR2 is SAAADI.

This clone was picked up one time. The J gene is TRBJ2-7, the V gene TRBV28; 8 bases align to TRBD2. CDR3 length equals 16 residues. Germline V gene data show CDR1 as MDHEN and CDR2 as SYDVKM. V gave up 1 base and J gave up 6 bases; unmatched junction bases: 11. CDR3 coding DNA: TGTGCCAGCAGTTTATCCGGGGGGGCGCAGGTGGGCGAGCAGTACTTC. It codes for CASSLSGGAQVGEQYF.

The chain carries TRBV21-1 and TRBJ2-7; TRBD2 is the table's D call and was not checked against the DNA. TRBV21-1 represents a pseudogene. CDR3 length equals 15 residues. CDR3 amino acids: CASSTTSGGVSEQYF. The CDR3 nucleotides read TGTGCCAGCAGCACGACTAGCGGGGGGGTAAGTGAGCAGTACTTC.

The V gene is TRBV6-6, the J gene TRBJ1-1; no clear D. Looked up from germline, CDR1 is MNHNY and CDR2 is SVGAGI (reference sequence). Trimming took 3 bases from V and 0 from J, leaving 2 bases between them. This CDR3 spans 12 amino acids. The CDR3 DNA is TGTGCCAGCAGTTATGTGAACACTGAAGCTTTCTTT. This codes for CASSYVNTEAFF.

This chain connects TRBV19 to TRBJ1-1; D not certain. V lost 5 bases and J 8 bases, leaving 15 bases between the germline ends. The germline gives CDR1 LNHDA, CDR2 SQIVND (reference sequence). The CDR3 has 13 amino acids. CDR3 sequence reads: CASSHGGGKEAFF. CDR3 in DNA: TGTGCCAGTAGTCACGGTGGCGGGAAGGAAGCTTTCTTT.

V is TRBV11-2 and J is TRBJ2-7; D remains ambiguous. The germline V and J ends were trimmed by 1 base and 5 bases, with 6 bases remaining between them. This CDR3 comprises 12 residues. CDR1 is SGHAT, CDR2 FQNNGV, per germline. CDR3 loop: CASSLVGDEQYF. Here the CDR3 DNA reads TGTGCCAGCAGCTTAGTCGGCGACGAGCAGTACTTC. The full variable domain, its missing parts supplied by reference TRBV11-2 and TRBJ2-7, is EAGVAQSPRYKIIEKRQSVAFWCNPISGHATLYWYQQILGQGPKLLIQFQNNGVVDDSQLPKDRFSAERLKGVDSTLKIQPAKLEDSAVYLCASSLVGDEQYFGPGTRLTVT.

The J gene is TRBJ2-7, the V gene TRBV9; 11 nucleotides match TRBD2. The germline V gene encodes CDR1 SGDLS and CDR2 YYNGEE. Germline trimming cut 3 bases from V and 2 bases from J; bases unmatched to any gene: 7. The CDR3 contains 16 residues. The CDR3 nucleotides are TGTGCCAGCAGCGCCACCGGGACTAGCGGAGCCTACGAGCAGTACTTC. Protein: CASSATGTSGAYEQYF.

The chain employs TRBV7-8 and TRBJ2-5; D may be TRBD2 (5 bases). Trimming left V 5 bases short and J 5 bases short, with 21 bases between. CDR1 and CDR2 (germline): SGHVS, FQNEAQ. The CDR3 is 16 amino acids. The CDR3 loop is CASSRSRTQAVETQYF. In nucleotides, the CDR3 is TGTGCCAGCAGCCGCAGTCGGACCCAAGCGGTGGAGACCCAGTACTTC. The full variable domain, rest sourced from reference TRBV7-8 and TRBJ2-5, is GAGVSQSPRYKVAKRGQDVALRCDPISGHVSLFWYQQALGQGPEFLTYFQNEAQLDKSGLPSDRFFAERPEGSVSTLKIQRTQQEDSAVYLCASSRSRTQAVETQYFGPGTRLLVL.

The chain combines TRBV19 with TRBJ2-1; 10 nucleotides match TRBD2. After removal of 3 bases from V and 4 bases from J, the junction contained 6 bases not matched to a gene. CDR3 length: 16 amino acids. Germline CDR1 and CDR2: LNHDA and SQIVND (reference sequence). The CDR3: CASSIFPSGGYNEQFF. The DNA of the CDR3 is TGTGCCAGTAGTATCTTTCCTAGCGGGGGATACAATGAGCAGTTCTTC. The full variable domain, completed using reference TRBV19 and TRBJ2-1, is DGGITQSPKYLFRKEGQNVTLSCEQNLNHDAMYWYRQDPGQGLRLIYYSQIVNDFQKGDIAEGYSVSREKKESFPLTVTSAQKNPTAFYLCASSIFPSGGYNEQFFGPGTRLTVL.

The chain recombines TRBV2 with TRBJ2-5, with 9 bases matching TRBD1. V lost 5 bases to trimming and J lost 2 bases; unmatched junction nucleotides: 6. CDR1 SNHLY and CDR2 FYNNEI come from the germline V gene. This CDR3 has 15 residues. CDR3 protein: CASSLQGAGQETQYF. The CDR3 DNA reads TGTGCCAGCAGTTTACAGGGGGCCGGGCAAGAGACCCAGTACTTC.

This clone was recorded only once. This sequence joins TRBV27 and TRBJ2-7; 7 bases align to TRBD1. V trimming: 7 bases; J trimming: 0 bases; junction bases outside the gene matches: 6. The CDR3 consists of 14 residues. Germline CDR1 and CDR2: MNHEY and SMNVEV (reference sequence). CDR3 DNA: TGTGCCAGCACCGTGACAGGGAGCTCCTACGAGCAGTACTTC. This gives the protein CASTVTGSSYEQYF.

The chain couples TRBV12-5 to TRBJ1-2; no clear D gene. Germline CDR1 LGHNT, CDR2 FRNRAP. This CDR3 has 14 residues. V lost 2 bases and J 7 bases, leaving 14 bases between the germline ends. The CDR3 protein is CASGLPPRRGGYTF. In DNA, the CDR3 is TGTGCTAGTGGTTTGCCACCTCGGCGCGGTGGCTACACCTTC.

This rearrangement joins TRBV25-1 to TRBJ2-3; D call uncertain. Germline V lookup: CDR1 MGHDK, CDR2 SYGVNS. V lost 6 bases and J 0 bases, leaving 4 bases between the germline ends. CDR3 size: 12 residues. The CDR3, as DNA: TGTGCCAGCAGGGACAGCACAGATACGCAGTATTTT. Amino acid sequence: CASRDSTDTQYF. The variable domain in full, completed from reference TRBV25-1 and TRBJ2-3, reads EADIYQTPRYLVIGTGKKITLECSQTMGHDKMYWYQQDPGMELHLIHYSYGVNSTEKGDLSSESTVSRIRTEHFPLTLESARPSHTSQYLCASRDSTDTQYFGPGTRLTVL.

The gene calls are TRBV25-1 and TRBJ1-1; possible D gene TRBD1, 6 bases. Germline V gene sequence: CDR1 MGHDK, CDR2 SYGVNS. CDR3 length equals 13 residues. V was pared by 3 bases and J by 8 bases, with 13 bases between. CDR3 sequence: CASSDTGWGEAFF. The CDR3 region has the DNA TGTGCCAGCAGTGATACAGGGTGGGGGGAAGCTTTCTTT.

The gene calls are TRBV15 and TRBJ1-2; no firm D call. Germline CDR1 LNHNV, CDR2 YYDKDF (reference sequence). The V end was cut by 0 bases, the J end by 5 bases, with 10 bases between. This CDR3 has 14 residues. The DNA for the CDR3 is TGTGCCACCAGCAGAGATTACAACCCTTATGGCTACACCTTC. It translates to CATSRDYNPYGYTF. Full variable domain (missing parts from reference TRBV15 and TRBJ1-2): DAMVIQNPRYQVTQFGKPVTLSCSQTLNHNVMYWYQQKSSQAPKLLFHYYDKDFNNEADTPDNFQSRRPNTSFCFLDIRSPGLGDTAMYLCATSRDYNPYGYTFGSGTRLTVV.

The chain is built from TRBV6-5 and TRBJ1-1; TRBD1 aligns across 7 bases. The CDR3 contains 13 residues. Looked up from germline, CDR1 is MNHEY and CDR2 is SVGAGI. Trimming at V came to 6 bases and at J to 7 bases, leaving 8 bases not matched to a gene. The chain's CDR3 is CASRPTGTVEAFF. CDR3 nucleotide sequence: TGTGCCAGCAGGCCTACCGGGACAGTTGAAGCTTTCTTT.

The rearrangement joins TRBV5-1 to TRBJ1-5, with D tentatively TRBD1 (5 bases). Germline V gene sequence: CDR1 SGHRS, CDR2 YFSETQ. The CDR3 length is 13 residues. Trimming removed 3 bases at V and 5 bases at J, with 9 bases between. The CDR3 nucleotides are TGCGCCAGCAGCTCGGAAGGGGATCAGCCCCAGCATTTT. Translation: CASSSEGDQPQHF. Variable domain in full (rest from reference TRBV5-1 and TRBJ1-5): KAGVTQTPRYLIKTRGQQVTLSCSPISGHRSVSWYQQTPGQGLQFLFEYFSETQRNKGNFPGRFSGRQFSNSRSEMNVSTLELGDSALYLCASSSEGDQPQHFGDGTRLSIL.

V usage is TRBV28 and J usage is TRBJ1-3; D call uncertain. Trimming shortened V by 3 bases and J by 7 bases, and 10 bases separated the two germline ends. CDR3 length equals 13 residues. In germline, CDR1 is MDHEN, CDR2 SYDVKM. The CDR3 protein is CASSFSFLNTIYF. DNA of the CDR3: TGTGCCAGCAGTTTCTCCTTTTTGAACACCATATATTTT.

The chain is built from TRBV4-1 and TRBJ2-7; TRBD1 matches at 7 bases. Trimming cost V 2 bases and J 4 bases; bases outside gene matches: 8. From germline, CDR1 is MGHRA and CDR2 YSYEKL. The CDR3 consists of 15 residues. The CDR3 loop is CASSQLRDSRYEQYF. CDR3 nucleotide sequence: TGCGCCAGCAGCCAACTCCGGGACAGCAGATACGAGCAGTACTTC.

The chain couples TRBV27 to TRBJ2-7, with D possibly TRBD2 on 6 matching bases. Trimming removed 4 bases from V and 5 bases from J, with 12 bases in between. The CDR3 sequence is 13 residues long. Germline CDR1 is MNHEY and CDR2 is SMNVEV (reference sequence). This CDR3 reads CASSSEGTHEQYF. CDR3 DNA: TGTGCCAGCAGTTCGGAGGGCACCCACGAGCAGTACTTC.